Following are 6 T cell receptor beta chains from one sample sequenced in a study of shared clonotypes between healthy human individuals. Libraries were prepared by immunoSEQ multiplex PCR; TCRdb keeps only in-frame clonotypes and omits some of them. The profile shows 98,000 or so clones, 68% of them singletons. Material for sequencing was memory CD8+ T cells sorted from blood. Documented subset: CD45RO+ cells pooled with CCR7-negative TemRA cells. These receptor sequences come from a woman aged 25-40 years in good health.

This rearrangement joins TRBV30 to TRBJ2-1, with 8 nucleotides matching TRBD2. The CDR3 is 13 residues long. Germline values: CDR1 GTSNPN, CDR2 SVGIG (reference sequence). V trimming: 3 bases; J trimming: 9 bases; junction bases outside the gene matches: 7. CDR3 in amino acids: CAWSRREVSEQFF. The CDR3 region has the DNA TGTGCCTGGAGCAGGCGGGAGGTCAGTGAGCAGTTCTTC.

The CDR3 nucleotides read TGCGCCAGCAGCTTGGAAGGAGATTACTACGAGCAGTACTTC. Protein sequence: CASSLEGDYYEQYF. The V gene is TRBV5-1, the J gene TRBJ2-7; D uncertain. The CDR3 has 14 amino acids. Germline V gives CDR1 SGHRS, CDR2 YFSETQ. V lost 0 bases and J lost 3, with 10 bases in between.

The chain links TRBV29-1 to TRBJ1-2; D call uncertain. V gave up 3 bases and J gave up 0 bases, with 5 bases separating them. The CDR3 covers 12 residues. CDR1 and CDR2 (germline): SQVTM, ANQGSEA. The DNA for the CDR3 is TGCAGCGTTGATTTATCTAACTATGGCTACACCTTC. This sequence encodes CSVDLSNYGYTF.

The chain has TRBV9 and TRBJ2-2, with D possibly matching TRBD1 (6 bases). The V end was cut by 0 bases, the J end by 0 bases, with 12 bases between. Germline CDR1 SGDLS, CDR2 YYNGEE. The CDR3 extends over 17 amino acids. CDR3 sequence reads: CASSVAGAVANTGELFF. In DNA, the CDR3 is TGTGCCAGCAGCGTAGCAGGGGCTGTGGCGAACACCGGGGAGCTGTTTTTT.

This clone showed up just a few times. The chain has TRBV27 and TRBJ2-7, with 14 bases aligning to TRBD2. This CDR3 spans 17 amino acids. Germline V lookup: CDR1 MNHEY, CDR2 SMNVEV (reference sequence). J gave up 5 bases and V 5 bases, and 11 bases lay outside the gene matches. The CDR3 protein is CASSPGLAGVWSNEQYF. The CDR3 nucleotides are TGTGCCAGCAGTCCGGGACTAGCGGGAGTATGGTCGAACGAGCAGTACTTC.

This sequence joins TRBV19 and TRBJ2-5; 9 nucleotides align to TRBD1. The V and J ends lost 4 bases and 4 bases, in that order; junction bases with no gene match: 7. This CDR3 is built from 15 residues. Germline CDR1 is LNHDA and CDR2 is SQIVND (reference sequence). The chain's CDR3 is CASSSPRQGGETQYF. The CDR3 DNA reads as TGTGCCAGTAGTAGCCCCAGACAGGGGGGAGAGACCCAGTACTTC.